This T cell receptor (beta chain) was captured in a study of prognosis after radiotherapy for stage I lung cancer. This CDR3 spans 15 amino acids. The V and J ends lost 4 bases and 3 bases, in that order; junction bases with no gene match: 9. The V gene's germline CDR1 is SGHDT and CDR2 YYEEEE. This clonotype was counted many times. Its antigen is not identified. Findings of the study overall: Shannon entropy after stereotactic body radiation therapy was lower in patients who developed distant metastases. Stereotactic body radiation therapy was followed by a fall in unique TCR clone counts, with a median of roughly 9,300 versus 7,200.

Template was genomic DNA; TCR beta CDR3 amplified in two multiplex PCR rounds. TRBV and TRBJ genes each had their own specific primers in first-round PCR. TCRdb re-analysed the multiplex PCR reads in MiXCR, keeping a single row per CDR3 protein. The repertoire holds approximately 35,000 distinct CDR3 sequences, with 30% to 35% as singletons. This chain uses TRBV5-6 with TRBJ1-1; 7 bases line up with TRBD1. The sequenced sample was PBMCs, obtained before or after stereotactic body radiation therapy (not recorded which). The receptor was isolated from a donor of 50 years or more with non-small cell lung cancer. The CDR3 reads CASSTRQGRYTEAFF. The CDR3 bases are TGTGCCAGCAGCACCCGACAGGGACGCTACACTGAAGCTTTCTTT.